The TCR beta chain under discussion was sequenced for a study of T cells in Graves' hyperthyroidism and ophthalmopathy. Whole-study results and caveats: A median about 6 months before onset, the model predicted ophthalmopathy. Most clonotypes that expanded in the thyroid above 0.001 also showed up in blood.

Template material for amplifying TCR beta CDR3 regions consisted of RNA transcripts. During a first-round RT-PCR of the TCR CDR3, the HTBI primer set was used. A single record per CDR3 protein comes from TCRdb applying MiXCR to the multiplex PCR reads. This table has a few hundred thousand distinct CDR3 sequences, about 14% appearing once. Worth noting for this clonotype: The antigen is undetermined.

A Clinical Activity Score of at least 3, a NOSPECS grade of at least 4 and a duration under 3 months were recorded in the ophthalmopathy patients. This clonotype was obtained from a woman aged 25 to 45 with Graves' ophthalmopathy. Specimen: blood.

The CDR3 is CASAEGTSGLETQYF. DNA for the CDR3: TGTGCCAGCGCCGAGGGGACTAGCGGCCTAGAGACCCAGTACTTC. The chain links TRBV27 to TRBJ2-5; 11 positions match TRBD2. This CDR3 region has 15 residues. Germline V gene lookup returns CDR1 MNHEY and CDR2 SMNVEV (reference sequence). J lost 4 bases, V lost 8 bases, and 9 bases had no gene match.